This TCR beta chain stems from a study of blood T cells in healthy people across ages (dated by TCRdb to between 2014 and 2016). For context, the study as a whole: Template switching captured roughly one uniquely barcoded TCR beta cDNA molecule per two T cells in model experiments. To track age-related changes in TCR beta repertoire diversity, the study relied on deep sequencing normalized with unique cDNA molecular identifiers. For two donors (one aged 18 to 29 and one aged 80 or older), the study analyzed two additional independent replicas of 1 million unique cDNA reads from the same blood draw. To avoid experimental bias, donors of different ages were spread randomly across the sequencing lanes. Donors were grouped into four age groups: young (average approximately 16 years), middle-aged (over 35), aged (around 62) and long-lived (approximately 82). What the research found in general, with its limitations: Observed TCR beta diversity correlated strongly with the percentage of naive T cells measured by flow cytometry. Because donor CMV infection status was unknown, age-related changes in expanded clonotypes were potentially confounded. Compared with the aged group, more naive CD4+ T cells, fewer expanded clones and increased TCR diversity were shown by the long-lived group, suggesting age selection. As age increased, observed TCR beta diversity per million T cells dropped in a roughly linear way, and a significant reduction was already evident by age about 40. Bulk unsorted PBMC profiling prevented conclusive comparison of naive and antigen-experienced compartments. Estimates of total diversity based on one million sequenced T cells were regarded as lower bounds and as underestimates.

Library prep was done by 5' RACE. The sample was run on an Illumina HiSeq 2500. A second about 6 to 11 cycle PCR used a sample-barcoded 5' primer and a J-beta primer mix. A unique molecular identifier was introduced onto each TCR beta cDNA molecule by a template-switch 5' adaptor carrying 12 random nucleotides. At least 2.5 million CDR3-containing paired-end reads were obtained from each sample. First-strand cDNA was synthesized from all RNA with the Mint cDNA synthesis kit, primed by a TRBC-specific oligonucleotide. After uracil-DNA glycosylase treatment, a first 18-cycle PCR used universal primers M1SS and BC2_uni_R on all cDNA. Concerning the study's data processing: Each sample was normalized by randomly selecting 1 million high-quality reads, each carrying a distinct molecular identifier. Instead of being binned into consensus sequences, reads with shared molecular identifiers were discarded. CDR3 identification, clonotype clustering and error correction used MiTCR with a Q25 quality threshold and the strictest error-elimination algorithm. A nonparametric unseen species model with Euler transformation was used to estimate lower-bound total TCR beta diversity. TCRdb reanalyzed the raw reads on its own, using fastp at Q25 for trimming and MiXCR for clone calling, and kept in-frame beta chains. CDR3 protein duplicates are merged, each entry listing the most common genes and DNA. TCRdb, rather than the study authors, made the V and J calls. This sample is represented by roughly 830,000 distinct CDR3 sequences; around 68% of them were singletons. Jointly, the top ten make up about a quarter of the sample.

To note about this clonotype: What antigen it recognizes has not been identified. The input lacks base qualities; no much larger clone sits a single base away.

Donors were roughly 40 systemically healthy Caucasian individuals from Russia aged roughly 6 to 95 years. Around 9.7 milliliters of peripheral blood were collected from each donor into EDTA-treated Vacutainer tubes. Ficoll-Paque density-gradient centrifugation was used to isolate PBMCs, with at least 6.5 million per sample. Total RNA was extracted from PBMCs with Trizol reagent, with at least 5.5 micrograms obtained per sample. For every donor, an aliquot of PBMCs went through flow cytometry to measure the percentages of naive CD45RAhigh/CD27high T cells. From a lookup of the germline V gene (reference sequence), CDR1 and CDR2 are MNHEY and SMNVEV. The CDR3 numbers 15 residues from cysteine through phenylalanine. The read is trimmed to its CDR3 DNA, 45 bases read in frame from base 1. Germline trimming amounts to 5 bases on V and 4 bases on J, with 9 as the count of junction bases outside the gene matches.

The sequence was collected from a man aged 25 to 40 in good health. The rearrangement joined TRBV27 to TRBJ2-5, with 8 bases aligning to TRBD1. Sequenced material: blood. This receptor has the CDR3 CASSPGQGMRETQYF. The bases are TGTGCCAGCAGTCCCGGACAGGGTATGAGAGAGACCCAGTACTTC.